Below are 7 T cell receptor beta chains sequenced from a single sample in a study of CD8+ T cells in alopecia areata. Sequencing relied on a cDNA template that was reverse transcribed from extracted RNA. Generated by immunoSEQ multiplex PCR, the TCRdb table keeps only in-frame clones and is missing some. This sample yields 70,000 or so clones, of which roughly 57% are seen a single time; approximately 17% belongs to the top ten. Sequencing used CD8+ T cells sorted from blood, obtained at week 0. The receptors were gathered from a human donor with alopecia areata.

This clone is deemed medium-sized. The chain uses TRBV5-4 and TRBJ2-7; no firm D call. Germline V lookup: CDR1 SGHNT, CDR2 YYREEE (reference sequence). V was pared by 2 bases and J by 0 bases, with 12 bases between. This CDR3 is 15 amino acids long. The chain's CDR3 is CASSLDPTFSYEQYF. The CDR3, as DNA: TGTGCCAGCAGCTTAGATCCCACGTTCTCCTACGAGCAGTACTTC.

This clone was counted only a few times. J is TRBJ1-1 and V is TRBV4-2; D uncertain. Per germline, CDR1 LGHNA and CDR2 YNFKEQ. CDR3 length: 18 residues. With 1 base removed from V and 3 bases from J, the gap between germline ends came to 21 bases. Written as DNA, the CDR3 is TGTGCCAGCAGCCAAGGTCTATCCACTTCGGTCGGGGACACTGAAGCTTTCTTT. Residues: CASSQGLSTSVGDTEAFF.

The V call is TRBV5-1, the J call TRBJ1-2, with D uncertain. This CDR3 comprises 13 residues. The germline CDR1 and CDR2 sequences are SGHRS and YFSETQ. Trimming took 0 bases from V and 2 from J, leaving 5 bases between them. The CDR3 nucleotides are TGCGCCAGCAGCTTGGGCCTAAACTATGGCTACACCTTC. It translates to CASSLGLNYGYTF. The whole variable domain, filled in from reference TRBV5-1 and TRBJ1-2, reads KAGVTQTPRYLIKTRGQQVTLSCSPISGHRSVSWYQQTPGQGLQFLFEYFSETQRNKGNFPGRFSGRQFSNSRSEMNVSTLELGDSALYLCASSLGLNYGYTFGSGTRLTVV.

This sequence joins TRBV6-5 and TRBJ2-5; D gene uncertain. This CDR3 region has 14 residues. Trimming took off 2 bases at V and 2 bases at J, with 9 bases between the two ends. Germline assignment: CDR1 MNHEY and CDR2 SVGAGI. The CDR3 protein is CASSYEADQETQYF. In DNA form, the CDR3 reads TGTGCCAGCAGTTACGAGGCAGATCAAGAGACCCAGTACTTC.

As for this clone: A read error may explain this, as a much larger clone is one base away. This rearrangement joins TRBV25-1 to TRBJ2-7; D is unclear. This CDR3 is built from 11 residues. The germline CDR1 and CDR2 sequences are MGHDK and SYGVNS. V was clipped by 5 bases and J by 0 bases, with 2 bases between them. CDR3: CASSTSYEQYF. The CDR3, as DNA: TGTGCCAGCAGTACCTCCTACGAGCAGTACTTC.

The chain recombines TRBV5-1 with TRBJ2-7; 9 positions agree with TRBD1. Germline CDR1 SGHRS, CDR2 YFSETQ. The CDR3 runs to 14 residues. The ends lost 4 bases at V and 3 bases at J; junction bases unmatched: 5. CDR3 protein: CASSAGQGHYEQYF. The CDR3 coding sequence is TGCGCCAGCAGCGCGGGACAGGGTCACTACGAGCAGTACTTC.

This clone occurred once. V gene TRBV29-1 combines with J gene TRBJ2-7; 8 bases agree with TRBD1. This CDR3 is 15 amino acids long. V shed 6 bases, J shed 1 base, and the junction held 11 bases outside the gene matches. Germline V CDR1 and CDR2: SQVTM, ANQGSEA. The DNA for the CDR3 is TGCAGCGTGGCCGGACAGGGATTGGATTCCTACGAGCAGTACTTC. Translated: CSVAGQGLDSYEQYF.